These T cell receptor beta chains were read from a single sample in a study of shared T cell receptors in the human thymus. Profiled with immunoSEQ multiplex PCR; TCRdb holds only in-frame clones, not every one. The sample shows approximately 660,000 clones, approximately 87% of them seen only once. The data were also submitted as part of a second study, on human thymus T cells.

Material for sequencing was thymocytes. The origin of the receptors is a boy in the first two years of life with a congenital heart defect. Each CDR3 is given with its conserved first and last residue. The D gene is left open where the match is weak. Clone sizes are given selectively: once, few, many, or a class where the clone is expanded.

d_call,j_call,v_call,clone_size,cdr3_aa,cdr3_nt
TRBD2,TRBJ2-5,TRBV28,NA,CASNGQWREPQETQYF,TGTGCCAGCAACGGGCAGTGGCGGGAGCCCCAAGAGACCCAGTACTTC
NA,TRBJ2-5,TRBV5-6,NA,CASSLTGSQRETQYF,TGTGCCAGCAGCTTGACAGGTTCACAGAGAGAGACCCAGTACTTC
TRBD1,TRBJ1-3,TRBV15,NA,CATSGGGTVSGNTIYF,TGTGCCACCAGCGGAGGTGGGACAGTCTCTGGAAACACCATATATTTT
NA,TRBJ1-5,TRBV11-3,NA,CASSLGQVGNQPQHF,TGTGCCAGCAGCTTAGGACAGGTGGGCAATCAGCCCCAGCATTTT
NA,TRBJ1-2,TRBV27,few,CASRRGDKGGYTF,TGTGCCAGCAGGCGGGGGGACAAGGGTGGCTACACCTTC
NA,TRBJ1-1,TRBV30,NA,CAWSVGEGGTEAFF,TGTGCCTGGAGTGTAGGGGAGGGTGGGACTGAAGCTTTCTTT
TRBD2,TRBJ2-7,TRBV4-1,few,CASSQVGDYPLGGYEQYF,TGCGCCAGCAGCCAAGTAGGGGACTACCCACTTGGGGGGTACGAGCAGTACTTC
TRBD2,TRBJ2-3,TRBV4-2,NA,CASSLGGTSGKRTDTQYF,TGTGCCAGCTCTCTCGGCGGGACTAGCGGGAAACGCACAGATACGCAGTATTTT
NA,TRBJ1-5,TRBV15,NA,CATSRDHRGDQPQHF,TGTGCCACCAGCAGAGATCACCGGGGGGATCAGCCCCAGCATTTT
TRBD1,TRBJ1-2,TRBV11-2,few,CASSQDRESYTF,TGTGCCAGCAGCCAAGACAGGGAAAGCTACACCTTC
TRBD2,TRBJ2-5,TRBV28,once,CASSPSGLAGGPRRETQYF,TGTGCCAGCAGTCCTAGTGGACTAGCGGGAGGGCCCCGGCGAGAGACCCAGTACTTC
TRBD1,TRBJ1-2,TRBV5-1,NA,CASSGDSYANYGYTF,TGCGCCAGCAGCGGGGACAGCTATGCTAACTATGGCTACACCTTC
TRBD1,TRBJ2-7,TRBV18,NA,CASSLQGNEQYF,TGTGCCAGCTCACTACAGGGGAACGAGCAGTACTTC
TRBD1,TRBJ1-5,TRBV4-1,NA,CASSQDVEDRVYQPQHF,TGCGCCAGCAGCCAAGATGTAGAGGACAGGGTTTACCAGCCCCAGCATTTT
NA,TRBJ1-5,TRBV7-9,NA,CASSLGGDQPQHF,TGTGCCAGCAGCTTAGGGGGAGATCAGCCCCAGCATTTT
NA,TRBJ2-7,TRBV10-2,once,CASSGAAPCEQYF,TGCGCCAGCAGTGGAGCAGCGCCTTGCGAGCAGTACTTC
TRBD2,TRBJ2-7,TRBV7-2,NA,CASSSPSGAGAHPEQYF,TGTGCCAGCAGCTCACCCTCCGGAGCGGGAGCTCATCCCGAGCAGTACTTC
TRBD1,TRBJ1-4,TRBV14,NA,CASSQTGWDEKLFF,TGTGCCAGCAGCCAGACAGGGTGGGATGAAAAACTGTTTTTT
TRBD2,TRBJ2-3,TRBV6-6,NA,CASSAGTSGRTDTQYF,TGTGCCAGCAGTGCCGGGACTAGCGGGAGGACAGATACGCAGTATTTT
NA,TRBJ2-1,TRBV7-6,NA,CASSSDLSSYNEQFF,TGTGCCAGCAGCTCTGACTTGAGCTCCTACAATGAGCAGTTCTTC
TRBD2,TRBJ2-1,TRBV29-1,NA,CSVVGSGRAPYNEQFF,TGCAGCGTTGTTGGTAGCGGGAGGGCCCCCTACAATGAGCAGTTCTTC
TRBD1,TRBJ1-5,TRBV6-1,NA,CASSGWPGGADNQPQHF,TGTGCCAGCAGTGGATGGCCAGGGGGCGCGGACAATCAGCCCCAGCATTTT
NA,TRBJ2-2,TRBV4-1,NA,CASKLSGLSTGELFF,TGCGCCAGCAAGCTCAGCGGATTAAGCACCGGGGAGCTGTTTTTT
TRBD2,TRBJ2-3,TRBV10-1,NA,CASSEGLAGYPKGPSTDTQYF,TGCGCCAGCAGTGAGGGGCTAGCGGGCTACCCAAAAGGTCCCAGCACAGATACGCAGTATTTT
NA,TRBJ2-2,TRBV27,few,CASSARGGAGTGELFF,TGTGCCAGCAGTGCTAGAGGGGGCGCGGGGACCGGGGAGCTGTTTTTT
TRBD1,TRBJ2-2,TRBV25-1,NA,CASSEFGQGPNTGELFF,TGTGCCAGCAGTGAATTTGGACAGGGGCCTAACACCGGGGAGCTGTTTTTT
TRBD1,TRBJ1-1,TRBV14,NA,CASSQDGAGGENTEAFF,TGTGCCAGCAGCCAAGATGGGGCAGGGGGCGAAAACACTGAAGCTTTCTTT
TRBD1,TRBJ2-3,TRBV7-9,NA,CASSLGGTASTDTQYF,TGTGCCAGCAGCTTAGGGGGGACAGCTAGCACAGATACGCAGTATTTT
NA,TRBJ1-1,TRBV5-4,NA,CASSRLTVGTEAFF,TGTGCCAGCAGCCGTTTGACAGTAGGGACTGAAGCTTTCTTT
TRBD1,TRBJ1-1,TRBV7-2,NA,CASSAGDRTYTEAFF,TGTGCCAGCAGCGCCGGGGACAGGACATACACTGAAGCTTTCTTT